A single sample gave rise to the 27 T cell receptor beta chains below, sequenced in a study of blood T cell repertoires in COVID-19. Libraries were prepared by immunoSEQ multiplex PCR; TCRdb keeps only in-frame clonotypes and omits some of them. The table includes about 33,000 clones, 75% to 90% detected once. Input material: peripheral blood. These TCRs come from a human donor in a cohort sampled during active COVID-19.

In nucleotides, the CDR3 is TGTGCCAGCTCACCCGGGACAGGGGTCTCACCCCTCCACTTT. Protein sequence: CASSPGTGVSPLHF. The chain couples TRBV18 to TRBJ1-6; 10 bases match TRBD1. The V segment lost 3 bases and the J segment 10 bases; nucleotides outside the gene matches: 3. The CDR3 has 14 residues. Germline assignment: CDR1 KGHSH and CDR2 LQKENI.

The chain joins TRBV7-3 to TRBJ2-3; 9 positions match TRBD2. The CDR3 runs to 18 residues. Trimming cost V 0 bases and J 1 base; bases outside gene matches: 8. Germline lookup yields CDR1 SGHTA and CDR2 FQGTGA. As DNA, the CDR3 is TGTGCCAGCAGCTTAACACGGGCTAGCGGGGCAGGCACAGATACGCAGTATTTT. Translated: CASSLTRASGAGTDTQYF.

This clone turned up a few times. The chain has TRBV4-2 and TRBJ2-2, with 8 positions matching TRBD2. This CDR3 region has 16 residues. Germline V CDR1 and CDR2: LGHNA, YNFKEQ. The trim removed 0 bases at V and 6 bases at J, leaving 6 bases unmatched. The DNA of the CDR3 is TGTGCCAGCAGCCAAGAGCCGGGAGGGCCGTCCGGGGAGCTGTTTTTT. It encodes CASSQEPGGPSGELFF.

The rearrangement links TRBV5-1 to TRBJ1-1; D is uncertain. The germline V gene has CDR1 SGHRS and CDR2 YFSETQ. This CDR3 comprises 15 residues. Trimming cost V 1 base and J 1 base, with 11 bases left between them. The CDR3 DNA is TGCGCCAGCAGCTTGCCAGGTGTCAGGAACACTGAAGCTTTCTTT. It specifies CASSLPGVRNTEAFF.

The chain uses TRBV6-5 and TRBJ1-4, with TRBD1 as a possible D gene (5 bases). The germline CDR1 and CDR2 sequences are MNHEY and SVGAGI. V was trimmed by 6 bases and J by 4 bases, leaving 12 bases between them. This CDR3 contains 14 residues. The CDR3 spells CASRGGAINEKLFF. CDR3 nucleotides: TGTGCCAGCAGGGGCGGGGCCATTAATGAAAAACTGTTTTTT.

The rearrangement joins TRBV30 to TRBJ2-1, with 9 bases identical to TRBD2. This CDR3 has 13 residues. The junction had 13 bases not matched to a gene; V was cut back by 4 bases and J by 15 bases. Germline values: CDR1 GTSNPN, CDR2 SVGIG (reference sequence). The CDR3 protein is CAWNSGLAFSSFF. CDR3 DNA sequence: TGTGCCTGGAACTCCGGACTAGCGTTTAGTTCGTTCTTC.

The chain recombines TRBV27 with TRBJ2-1; 7 nucleotides align to TRBD1. Per germline, CDR1 MNHEY and CDR2 SMNVEV (reference sequence). J was trimmed by 1 base and V by 5 bases; bases with no gene match: 2. The CDR3 contains 14 residues. CDR3 sequence: CASSPQGSYNEQFF. The CDR3 region has the DNA TGTGCCAGCAGTCCACAGGGGTCCTACAATGAGCAGTTCTTC.

The chain carries TRBV2 and TRBJ2-1; perhaps TRBD2 as D (7 bases). The CDR3 loop spans 16 amino acids. V was trimmed by 4 bases and J by 10 bases, leaving 23 bases between them. CDR1 and CDR2 from the germline V gene are SNHLY and FYNNEI. The CDR3 region is CASSGLIRGGASEQFF. CDR3 in DNA: TGTGCCAGCAGTGGACTCATTCGAGGGGGGGCCTCAGAGCAGTTCTTC. The entire variable domain, with the rest obtained from reference TRBV2 and TRBJ2-1, is as follows: EPEVTQTPSHQVTQMGQEVILRCVPISNHLYFYWYRQILGQKVEFLVSFYNNEISEKSEIFDDQFSVERPDGSNFTLKIRSTKLEDSAMYFCASSGLIRGGASEQFFGPGTRLTVL.

The chain combines TRBV11-2 with TRBJ2-3; TRBD2 agrees at 10 bases. From germline, CDR1 is SGHAT and CDR2 FQNNGV. This CDR3 has 16 residues. J lost 6 bases, V lost 1 base, and 7 bases had no gene match. Here the CDR3 reads CASSLGLAGAVDTQYF. For the CDR3, the DNA is TGTGCCAGCAGCTTAGGGCTAGCGGGAGCAGTGGATACGCAGTATTTT.

This chain connects TRBV3-1 (or the pseudogene TRBV3-2) to TRBJ2-3, with 9 bases identical to TRBD2. The CDR3 spans 18 residues. After removal of 4 bases from V and 9 bases from J, the junction contained 20 bases not matched to a gene. Germline V gene data show CDR1 as LGHDT and CDR2 as YNNKEL (reference sequence). Here the CDR3 DNA reads TGTGCCAGCAGCCTACCCCGCCGGCGGGGGGGCCAGGGTGACACGCAGTATTTT. Its protein is CASSLPRRRGGQGDTQYF.

The chain has TRBV3-1 (or the pseudogene TRBV3-2) and TRBJ1-5; D gene unclear. V was trimmed by 4 bases and J by 0 bases, leaving 7 bases between them. CDR3 length: 14 residues. CDR1 and CDR2 (germline): LGHDT, YNNKEL (reference sequence). CDR3 coding DNA: TGTGCCAGCAGCCCAGGTTATAGCAATCAGCCCCAGCATTTT. Translation gives CASSPGYSNQPQHF.

Only a few counts were recorded for this clone. The chain uses TRBV25-1 and TRBJ1-3; TRBD1 agrees at 9 bases. The CDR3 has 17 residues. After removal of 0 bases from V and 2 bases from J, the junction contained 5 bases not matched to a gene. CDR1 is MGHDK, CDR2 SYGVNS, per germline. CDR3 region: CASSEYGTGTAGNTIYF. CDR3 nucleotide sequence: TGTGCCAGCAGTGAATATGGGACAGGGACCGCTGGAAACACCATATATTTT.

The chain recombines TRBV2 with TRBJ2-1, with 12 bases lining up with TRBD1. Germline V gene data show CDR1 as SNHLY and CDR2 as FYNNEI. Trimming at V came to 10 bases and at J to 9 bases, leaving 10 bases not matched to a gene. The CDR3 has 14 amino acids. The CDR3 DNA sequence: TGTGCCACCAACGTGGGACAGGGGGCCGGTGAGCAGTTCTTC. Amino acid sequence: CATNVGQGAGEQFF.

This chain connects TRBV2 to TRBJ1-1; TRBD1 is a possible D gene (5 bases). In germline, CDR1 is SNHLY, CDR2 FYNNEI. The CDR3 runs 14 residues. V lost 6 bases and J lost 1, with 12 bases in between. The CDR3 DNA is TGTGCCAGCAGCAGTAGGGGCACGAACACTGAAGCTTTCTTT. Protein: CASSSRGTNTEAFF.

The chain couples TRBV5-4 to TRBJ1-2; D is undetermined. The CDR3 runs 14 residues. The germline V gene has CDR1 SGHNT and CDR2 YYREEE (reference sequence). V was trimmed by 0 bases and J by 6 bases, leaving 12 bases between them. CDR3 sequence (DNA): TGTGCCAGCAGCTTGGGTCTAGGTTCGGATGGCTACACCTTC. This translates into CASSLGLGSDGYTF.

This rearrangement joins TRBV25-1 to TRBJ2-3; 15 bases align to TRBD2. After removal of 1 base from V and 9 bases from J, the junction contained 5 bases not matched to a gene. Germline V gene lookup returns CDR1 MGHDK and CDR2 SYGVNS. This CDR3 region has 16 residues. The CDR3 protein is CASSELEGLAGGTQYF. The CDR3 DNA reads as TGTGCCAGCAGTGAATTGGAAGGACTAGCGGGAGGGACGCAGTATTTT.

The rearrangement links TRBV7-6 to TRBJ2-3; 12 bases are a match to TRBD1. The germline CDR1 and CDR2 sequences are SGHVS and FNYEAQ. V was clipped by 2 bases and J by 3 bases; unmatched bases: 6. The CDR3 runs 17 residues. The CDR3 spells CASSLRGQGAWTDTQYF. The CDR3 DNA reads as TGTGCCAGCAGCTTACGGGGACAGGGGGCTTGGACAGATACGCAGTATTTT.

This chain connects TRBV9 to TRBJ1-6, with 10 bases lining up with TRBD1. There are 15 residues in the CDR3. The V gene's germline CDR1 is SGDLS and CDR2 YYNGEE. The ends lost 3 bases at V and 8 bases at J; junction bases unmatched: 5. The CDR3 reads CASSERQGAHSPLHF. In nucleotides, the CDR3 is TGTGCCAGCAGCGAGAGACAGGGGGCTCATTCACCCCTCCACTTT.

The chain uses TRBV5-1 and TRBJ2-5; perhaps TRBD2 as D (6 bases). V lost 0 bases, J lost 9 bases, and 15 bases lay in between. CDR3 size: 14 residues. CDR1 is SGHRS, CDR2 YFSETQ, per germline. DNA of the CDR3: TGCGCCAGCAGCTTGGCTTGGGACTCTGGGGCCCAGTACTTC. It codes for CASSLAWDSGAQYF.

The rearrangement uses TRBV28 and TRBJ2-5; D perhaps matches TRBD2 (5 bases). This CDR3 region has 14 residues. Germline CDR1 MDHEN, CDR2 SYDVKM. V lost 3 bases and J lost 3, with 11 bases in between. In nucleotides, the CDR3 is TGTGCCAGCAGTTTTCTAGCTCTAGAAGAGACCCAGTACTTC. Protein sequence: CASSFLALEETQYF.

This chain links TRBV10-3 with TRBJ2-7; TRBD2 matches 11 bases. Germline values: CDR1 ENHRY, CDR2 SYGVKD. The CDR3 length is 15 residues. The V and J ends lost 3 bases and 4 bases, in that order; junction bases with no gene match: 5. The CDR3 spells CAISDRTSGLYEQYF. The CDR3 DNA reads TGTGCCATCAGTGATAGGACTAGCGGGCTGTACGAGCAGTACTTC.

The genes are TRBV6-5 and TRBJ1-4; 9 bases map to TRBD1. This CDR3 region has 14 residues. V lost 6 bases, J lost 5 bases, and 4 bases stayed unmatched. Per germline, CDR1 MNHEY and CDR2 SVGAGI. This CDR3 is CASRDRGENEKLFF. The CDR3 DNA reads as TGTGCCAGCAGAGACAGGGGGGAAAATGAAAAACTGTTTTTT.

This clone was observed a single time. The rearrangement uses TRBV28 and TRBJ2-1; 14 bases match TRBD2. Trimming removed 2 bases from V and 7 bases from J; junction bases left unmatched: 7. Germline assignment: CDR1 MDHEN and CDR2 SYDVKM. The CDR3 covers 17 residues. CDR3 DNA: TGTGCCAGCAGTTTAGGGGGACTAGCGGGAGATTTTAATGAGCAGTTCTTC. This encodes CASSLGGLAGDFNEQFF.

V usage is TRBV5-4 and J usage is TRBJ1-2; a possible D gene is TRBD1 (5 bases). Germline V gene sequence: CDR1 SGHNT, CDR2 YYREEE (reference sequence). V shed 3 bases and J shed 4 bases, with 19 bases lying between them. CDR3 length: 16 residues. CDR3 amino acids: CASSSWWGGKSYGYTF. The CDR3 bases are TGTGCCAGCAGCTCCTGGTGGGGGGGAAAGTCCTATGGCTACACCTTC.

The V gene is TRBV18, the J gene TRBJ2-1; TRBD1 agrees at 8 bases. Germline V CDR1 and CDR2: KGHSH, LQKENI. With 3 bases clipped from V and 9 bases from J, the junction kept 16 bases outside the gene matches. This CDR3 is built from 17 residues. As DNA, the CDR3 is TGTGCCAGCTCACCCCCGCCGAGCAGGGGGCATCAGGGTGAGCAGTTCTTC. Residues: CASSPPPSRGHQGEQFF.

The J gene is TRBJ2-1, the V gene TRBV7-2; perhaps TRBD1 as D (5 bases). V lost 8 bases, J lost 2 bases, and 10 bases lay in between. In germline, CDR1 is SGHTA, CDR2 FQGNSA. This CDR3 has 13 residues. CDR3 sequence (DNA): TGTGCCAGCCCAGGGCTCGCCTACAATGAGCAGTTCTTC. Residues: CASPGLAYNEQFF.

The rearrangement links TRBV28 to TRBJ2-2; 11 positions match TRBD2. This CDR3 has 16 amino acids. CDR1 is MDHEN and CDR2 is SYDVKM in the germline V gene. J gave up 4 bases and V 3 bases, and 4 bases lay outside the gene matches. The CDR3 is CASSFMGLAVTGELFF. The CDR3 DNA is TGTGCCAGCAGTTTTATGGGACTAGCGGTCACCGGGGAGCTGTTTTTT.